This T cell receptor beta chain was sequenced during a study of T-cell memory formation after mild COVID-19. Whole-study findings and limits: Memory sampled before infection contained some responding clones, suggesting cross-reactive memory joined.

Details on this clonotype: Its antigen remains unknown.

The V gene's germline CDR1 is SGHNT and CDR2 YYREEE (reference sequence). V lost 6 bases and J lost 4; bases outside the gene matches: 7. The CDR3 consists of 14 residues. TCRalpha and TCRbeta libraries used 5'RACE with constant-segment primers and UMIs. From the 5' RACE reads, TCRdb called clonotypes with MiXCR, one entry per CDR3 protein. The sample shows under 300,000 distinct CDR3 sequences, 16% of them seen only once. J is TRBJ2-5 and V is TRBV5-4; 9 nucleotides line up with TRBD1. This sequence originates from a man between 18 and 29 years old who had mild COVID-19 (a few samples of this study predate the infection). Cell type and time point are not known. Sequences were obtained from PBMCs or a T cell subset sorted from them (not recorded which). DNA of the CDR3: TGTGCCAGCACCAAACAGGGGGCGGGAGAGACCCAGTACTTC. Amino acid sequence: CASTKQGAGETQYF.